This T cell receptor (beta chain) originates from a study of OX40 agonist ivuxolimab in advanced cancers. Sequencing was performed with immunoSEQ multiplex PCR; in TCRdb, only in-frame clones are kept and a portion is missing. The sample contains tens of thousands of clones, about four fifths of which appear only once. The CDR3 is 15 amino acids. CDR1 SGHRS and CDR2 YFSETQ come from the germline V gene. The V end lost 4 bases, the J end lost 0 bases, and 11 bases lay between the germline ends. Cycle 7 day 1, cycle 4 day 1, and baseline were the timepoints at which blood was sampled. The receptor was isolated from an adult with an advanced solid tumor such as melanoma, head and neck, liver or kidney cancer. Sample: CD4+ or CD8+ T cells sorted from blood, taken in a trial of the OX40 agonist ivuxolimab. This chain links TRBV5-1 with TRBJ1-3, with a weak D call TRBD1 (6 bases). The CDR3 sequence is CASSTGTTSGNTIYF. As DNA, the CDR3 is TGCGCCAGCAGCACCGGGACAACCTCTGGAAACACCATATATTTT. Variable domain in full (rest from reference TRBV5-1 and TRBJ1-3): KAGVTQTPRYLIKTRGQQVTLSCSPISGHRSVSWYQQTPGQGLQFLFEYFSETQRNKGNFPGRFSGRQFSNSRSEMNVSTLELGDSALYLCASSTGTTSGNTIYFGEGSWLTVV.